The entry below gives a single T cell receptor beta chain sequence along with its context. Original methodology: Estimated nucleated cell counts came from reference gene primer amplification. Assay used: immunoSEQ multiplex PCR; TCRdb lists only in-frame clones, some missing. That table furnishes V, J and clone size, whereas the DNA furnished D and trimming. The repertoire holds around 110,000 clones, with 70% to 90% as singletons. This record comes from a study of blood T cell repertoires in COVID-19. Study-level background: Samples taken during acute and convalescent COVID-19 were collected in the United States, Italy and Spain. Sources were T cells, B-cell-depleted T cells, or PBMCs; the material itself was cDNA or gDNA.

The CDR3 runs 11 residues. V lost 3 bases to trimming and J lost 3 bases, with 5 bases between them. Germline V gives CDR1 GTSNPN, CDR2 SVGIG (reference sequence). The sequenced sample was peripheral blood. This clonotype was sampled from a man in his thirties or forties with acute or convalescent COVID-19. The chain couples TRBV30 to TRBJ1-2; no clear D gene. The CDR3 coding sequence is TGTGCCTGGAGACCAGACTATGGCTACACCTTC. It encodes CAWRPDYGYTF.